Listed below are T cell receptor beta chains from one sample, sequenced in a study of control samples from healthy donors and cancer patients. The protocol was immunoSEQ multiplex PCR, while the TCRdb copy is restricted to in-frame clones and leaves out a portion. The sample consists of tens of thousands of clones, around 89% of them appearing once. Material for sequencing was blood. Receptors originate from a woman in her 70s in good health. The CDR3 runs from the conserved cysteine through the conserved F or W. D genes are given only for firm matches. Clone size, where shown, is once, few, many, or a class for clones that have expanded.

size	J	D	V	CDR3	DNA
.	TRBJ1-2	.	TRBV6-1	CASSETHLIFNYGYTF	TGTGCCAGCAGTGAAACACACCTAATCTTTAACTATGGCTACACCTTC
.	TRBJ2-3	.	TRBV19	CASNTRSLRDTDTQYF	TGTGCCAGTAACACCCGGAGCCTCCGGGACACAGATACGCAGTATTTT
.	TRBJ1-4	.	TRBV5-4	CASSRAAQRDEKLFF	TGTGCCAGCAGCCGGGCGGCCCAACGGGACGAAAAACTGTTTTTT
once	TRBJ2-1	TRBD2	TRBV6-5	CASRPRLADHNEQFF	TGTGCCAGCAGACCCAGACTAGCGGATCACAATGAGCAGTTCTTC
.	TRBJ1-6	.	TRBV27	CASSFQDDSPLHF	TGTGCCAGCAGTTTTCAGGACGACTCACCCCTCCACTTT
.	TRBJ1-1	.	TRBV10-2	CASSESLQMNTEAFF	TGCGCCAGCAGTGAGTCCTTACAGATGAACACTGAAGCTTTCTTT
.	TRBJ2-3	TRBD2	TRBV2	CASTRGGNTDTQYF	TGTGCCAGCACCCGGGGGGGTAACACAGATACGCAGTATTTT
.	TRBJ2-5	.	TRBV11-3	CASSLTGIGETQYF	TGTGCCAGCAGTCTTACAGGGATTGGGGAGACCCAGTACTTC
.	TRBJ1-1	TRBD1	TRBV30	CAWSVKITGGNTEAFF	TGTGCCTGGAGTGTAAAGATCACAGGGGGGAACACTGAAGCTTTCTTT
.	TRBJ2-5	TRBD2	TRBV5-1	CASRAPAGGETQYF	TGCGCCAGCAGAGCCCCAGCGGGAGGAGAGACCCAGTACTTC
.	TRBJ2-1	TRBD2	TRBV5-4	CASSLGGLQGYNEQFF	TGTGCCAGCAGCTTGGGGGGACTACAAGGGTACAATGAGCAGTTCTTC
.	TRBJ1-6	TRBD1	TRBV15	CATSRGGRGNSPLHF	TGTGCCACCAGCAGAGGAGGCAGGGGGAACTCACCCCTCCACTTT
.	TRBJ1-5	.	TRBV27	CASSLGGVPNQPQHF	TGTGCCAGCAGTTTAGGCGGGGTGCCGAATCAGCCCCAGCATTTT
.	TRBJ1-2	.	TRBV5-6	CASSLVLTDPVFGGYTF	TGTGCCAGCAGCTTGGTTTTAACAGACCCTGTCTTTGGTGGCTACACCTTC
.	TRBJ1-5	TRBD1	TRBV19	CASSMGQGLGNQPQHF	TGTGCCAGTAGTATGGGACAGGGACTAGGCAATCAGCCCCAGCATTTT
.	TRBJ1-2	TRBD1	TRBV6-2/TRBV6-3	CASSDRAGDYGYTF	TGTGCCAGCAGCGACAGGGCAGGGGACTATGGCTACACCTTC
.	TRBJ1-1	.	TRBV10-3	CAIRTEQGSGTEAFF	TGTGCCATCAGAACTGAACAGGGATCGGGAACTGAAGCTTTCTTT
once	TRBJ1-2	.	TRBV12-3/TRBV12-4	CASSPSHYGYTF	TGTGCCAGCAGCCCCTCCCACTATGGCTACACCTTC
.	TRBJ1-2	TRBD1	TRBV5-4	CASSLQGAVGYTF	TGTGCCAGCAGCCTCCAGGGGGCAGTTGGCTACACCTTC
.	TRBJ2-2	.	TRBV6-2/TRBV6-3	CASSRTSGTFTGELFF	TGTGCCAGCAGCCGAACCTCCGGGACATTCACCGGGGAGCTGTTTTTT
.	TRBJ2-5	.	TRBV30	CAWSVLAPVETQYF	TGTGCCTGGAGTGTACTAGCTCCTGTCGAGACCCAGTACTTC
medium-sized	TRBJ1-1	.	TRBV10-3	CAISEASRGTPEAFF	TGTGCCATCAGTGAAGCAAGTAGAGGGACTCCCGAAGCTTTCTTT
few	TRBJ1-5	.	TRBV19	CATKGVGYQPQHF	TGTGCCACCAAAGGGGTGGGGTATCAGCCCCAGCATTTT
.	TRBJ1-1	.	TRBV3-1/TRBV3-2	CASSQENQNTEAFF	TGTGCCAGCAGCCAAGAGAACCAGAACACTGAAGCTTTCTTT
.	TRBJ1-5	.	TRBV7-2	CASSLGRNQPQHF	TGTGCCAGCAGCTTAGGCCGAAATCAGCCCCAGCATTTT
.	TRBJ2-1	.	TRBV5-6	CASSWMRFADNEQFF	TGTGCCAGCAGCTGGATGCGATTCGCCGACAATGAGCAGTTCTTC
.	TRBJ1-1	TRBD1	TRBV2	CASSTRGDRRTEAFF	TGTGCCAGCAGTACGCGGGGGGACAGGCGGACTGAAGCTTTCTTT
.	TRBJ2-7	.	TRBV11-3	CASSKGGSSYEQYF	TGTGCCAGCAGCAAGGGCGGTAGCTCCTACGAGCAGTACTTC
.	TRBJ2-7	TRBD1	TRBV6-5	CAGDRGLGEQYF	TGTGCCGGAGACAGGGGTCTAGGGGAGCAGTACTTC
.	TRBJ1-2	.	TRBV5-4	CASSLGQQEGYTF	TGTGCCAGCAGCTTGGGACAGCAAGAAGGCTACACCTTC
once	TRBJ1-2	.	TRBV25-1	CASSEGHYGYTF	TGTGCCAGCAGTGAGGGTCACTATGGCTACACCTTC
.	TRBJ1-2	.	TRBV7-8	CASSLGDYGYTF	TGTGCCAGCAGCTTGGGGGACTATGGCTACACCTTC
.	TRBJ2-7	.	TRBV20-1	CSALQGYEQYF	TGCAGTGCTCTACAGGGATACGAGCAGTACTTC
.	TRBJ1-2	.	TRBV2	CASILPRDGNYGYTF	TGTGCCAGCATTCTCCCCCGGGACGGAAACTATGGCTACACCTTC
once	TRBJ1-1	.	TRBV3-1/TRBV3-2	CASSHGGGNTEAFF	TGTGCCAGCAGCCATGGGGGCGGCAACACTGAAGCTTTCTTT
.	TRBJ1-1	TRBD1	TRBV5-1	CASSLDRGGTEAFF	TGCGCCAGCAGCTTGGACAGGGGGGGCACTGAAGCTTTCTTT
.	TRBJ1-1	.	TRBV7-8	CASSLISQIQNTEAFF	TGTGCCAGCAGCTTAATATCCCAGATACAGAACACTGAAGCTTTCTTT
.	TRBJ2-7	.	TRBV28	CASRRHDPTYEQYF	TGTGCCAGCCGGAGGCATGACCCTACCTACGAGCAGTACTTC
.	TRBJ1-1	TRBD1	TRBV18	CASSPRQGARSSGTEAFF	TGTGCCAGCTCACCGCGCCAGGGGGCTAGAAGTTCGGGAACTGAAGCTTTCTTT
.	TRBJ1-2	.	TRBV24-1	CATSDSKRGSNYGYTF	TGTGCCACCAGTGATTCCAAGAGGGGGTCTAACTATGGCTACACCTTC
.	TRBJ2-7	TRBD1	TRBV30	CAWPDRGRYEQYF	TGTGCCTGGCCCGACAGGGGGCGCTACGAGCAGTACTTC
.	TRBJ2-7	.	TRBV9	CASSVASGGSYEQYF	TGTGCCAGCAGCGTAGCGTCAGGAGGATCCTACGAGCAGTACTTC
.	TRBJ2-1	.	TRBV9	CASSAEQGTYNEQFF	TGTGCCAGCAGCGCCGAACAGGGAACCTACAATGAGCAGTTCTTC
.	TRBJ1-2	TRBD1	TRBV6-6	CASSRGTADHYGYTF	TGTGCCAGCAGTAGGGGGACAGCCGACCACTATGGCTACACCTTC
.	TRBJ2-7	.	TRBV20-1	CSARQNYEQYF	TGCAGTGCTAGGCAGAACTACGAGCAGTACTTC